The source of this T cell receptor (beta chain) is a study of OX40 agonist ivuxolimab in advanced cancers. Trimming removed 1 base at V and 0 bases at J, with 10 bases between. The CDR3 extends over 15 amino acids. The germline V gene has CDR1 MNHEY and CDR2 SMNVEV (reference sequence). This table comes from immunoSEQ multiplex PCR, and its TCRdb copy is limited to in-frame clones, with some not included. The sample consists of about 20,000 clones, about 93% of them appearing once. Sample: CD4+ or CD8+ T cells sorted from blood, taken in a trial of the OX40 agonist ivuxolimab. The clonotype was recovered from an adult with an advanced solid tumor such as melanoma, head and neck, liver or kidney cancer. This sequence joins TRBV27 and TRBJ2-7; no clear D. For the CDR3, the DNA is TGTGCCAGCAGTTTATACGGCAGTGACTCCTACGAGCAGTACTTC. This encodes CASSLYGSDSYEQYF.